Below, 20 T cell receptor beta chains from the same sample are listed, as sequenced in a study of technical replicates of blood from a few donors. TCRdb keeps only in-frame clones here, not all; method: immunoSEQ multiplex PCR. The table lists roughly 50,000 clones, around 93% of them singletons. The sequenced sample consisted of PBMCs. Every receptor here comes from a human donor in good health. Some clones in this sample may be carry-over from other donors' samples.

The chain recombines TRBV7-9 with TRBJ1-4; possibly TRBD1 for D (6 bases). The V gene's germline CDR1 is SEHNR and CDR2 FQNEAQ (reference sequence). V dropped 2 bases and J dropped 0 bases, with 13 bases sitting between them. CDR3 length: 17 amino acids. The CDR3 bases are TGTGCCAGCAGCTTAACGCGAGGACAGACAACTAATGAAAAACTGTTTTTT. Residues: CASSLTRGQTTNEKLFF.

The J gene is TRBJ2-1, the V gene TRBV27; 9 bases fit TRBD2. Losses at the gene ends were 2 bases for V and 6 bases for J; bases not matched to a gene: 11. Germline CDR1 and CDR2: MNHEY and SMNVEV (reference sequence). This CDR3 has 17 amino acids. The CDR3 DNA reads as TGTGCCAGCAGTTTACTCCCGGCGGGAGGGAATCCCAATGAGCAGTTCTTC. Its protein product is CASSLLPAGGNPNEQFF.

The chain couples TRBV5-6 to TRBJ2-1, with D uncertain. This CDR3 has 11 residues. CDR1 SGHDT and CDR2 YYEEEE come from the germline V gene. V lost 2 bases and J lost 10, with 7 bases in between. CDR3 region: CASSFEREQFF. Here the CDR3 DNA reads TGTGCCAGCAGCTTTGAGAGGGAGCAGTTCTTC.

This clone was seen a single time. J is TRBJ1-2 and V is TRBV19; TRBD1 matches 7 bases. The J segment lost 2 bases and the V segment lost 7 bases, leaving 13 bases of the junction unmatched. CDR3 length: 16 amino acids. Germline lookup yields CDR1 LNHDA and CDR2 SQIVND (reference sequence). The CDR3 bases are TGTGCCAGTATCCTTACCGGGACAGTCAAAAACTATGGCTACACCTTC. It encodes CASILTGTVKNYGYTF.

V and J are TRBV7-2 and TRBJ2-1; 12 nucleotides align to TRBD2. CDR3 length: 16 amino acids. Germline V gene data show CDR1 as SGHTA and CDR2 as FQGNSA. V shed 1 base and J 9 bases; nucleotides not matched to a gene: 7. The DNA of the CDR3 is TGTGCCAGCAGCTTAGGAAGACTAGCGGGAGTAGGTGAGCAGTTCTTC. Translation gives CASSLGRLAGVGEQFF.

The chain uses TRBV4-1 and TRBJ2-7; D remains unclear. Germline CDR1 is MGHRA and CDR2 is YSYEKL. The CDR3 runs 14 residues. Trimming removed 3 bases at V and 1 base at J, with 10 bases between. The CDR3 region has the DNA TGCGCCAGCAGCCAGCCACTCCGGTCCTACGAGCAGTACTTC. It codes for CASSQPLRSYEQYF.

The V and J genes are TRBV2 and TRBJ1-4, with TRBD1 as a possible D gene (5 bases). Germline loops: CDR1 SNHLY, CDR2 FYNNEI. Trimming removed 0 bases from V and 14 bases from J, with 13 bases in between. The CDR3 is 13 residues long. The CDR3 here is CASSEARQLTLFF. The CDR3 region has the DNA TGTGCCAGCAGTGAAGCGCGACAGCTGACTCTGTTTTTT. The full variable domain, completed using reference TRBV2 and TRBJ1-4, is EPEVTQTPSHQVTQMGQEVILRCVPISNHLYFYWYRQILGQKVEFLVSFYNNEISEKSEIFDDQFSVERPDGSNFTLKIRSTKLEDSAMYFCASSEARQLTLFFGSGTQLSVL.

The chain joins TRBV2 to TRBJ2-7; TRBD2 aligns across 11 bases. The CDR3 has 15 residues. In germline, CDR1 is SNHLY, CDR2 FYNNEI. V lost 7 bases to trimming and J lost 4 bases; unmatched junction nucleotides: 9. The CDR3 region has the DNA TGTGCCAGCAAACTACTAGCGGGGGATTCTTACGAGCAGTACTTC. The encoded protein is CASKLLAGDSYEQYF.

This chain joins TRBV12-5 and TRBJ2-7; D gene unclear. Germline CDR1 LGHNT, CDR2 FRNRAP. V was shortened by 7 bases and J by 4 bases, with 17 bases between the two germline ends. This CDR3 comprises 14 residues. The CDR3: CASANGPAYYEQYF. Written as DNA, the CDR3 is TGTGCTAGTGCTAATGGGCCTGCCTATTACGAGCAGTACTTC. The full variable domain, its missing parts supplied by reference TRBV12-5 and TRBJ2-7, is DARVTQTPRHKVTEMGQEVTMRCQPILGHNTVFWYRQTMMQGLELLAYFRNRAPLDDSGMPKDRFSAEMPDATLATLKIQPSEPRDSAVYFCASANGPAYYEQYFGPGTRLTVT.

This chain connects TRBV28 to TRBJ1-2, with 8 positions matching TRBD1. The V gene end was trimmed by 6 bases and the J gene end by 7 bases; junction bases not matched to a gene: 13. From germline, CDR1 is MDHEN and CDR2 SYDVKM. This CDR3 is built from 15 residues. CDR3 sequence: CASSRQGSMGSGYTF. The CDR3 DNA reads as TGTGCCAGCAGCCGACAGGGGTCCATGGGATCTGGCTACACCTTC.

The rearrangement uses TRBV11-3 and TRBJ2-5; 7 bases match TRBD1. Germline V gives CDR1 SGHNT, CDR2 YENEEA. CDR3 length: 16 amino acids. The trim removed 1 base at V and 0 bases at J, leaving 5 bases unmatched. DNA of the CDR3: TGTGCCAGCAGCTTAGGGAACAGGGGTTACCAAGAGACCCAGTACTTC. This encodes CASSLGNRGYQETQYF.

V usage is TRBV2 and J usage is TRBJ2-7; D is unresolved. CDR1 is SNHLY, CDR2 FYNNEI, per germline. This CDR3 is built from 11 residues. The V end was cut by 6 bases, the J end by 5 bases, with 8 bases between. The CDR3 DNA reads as TGTGCCAGCAGCCCGTGGCACGAGCAGTACTTC. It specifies CASSPWHEQYF.

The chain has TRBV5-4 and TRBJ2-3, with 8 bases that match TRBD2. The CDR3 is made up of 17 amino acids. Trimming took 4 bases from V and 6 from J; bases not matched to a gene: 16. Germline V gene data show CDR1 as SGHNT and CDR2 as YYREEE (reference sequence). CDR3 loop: CASSPHPGQRGTDTQYF. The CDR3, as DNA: TGTGCCAGCAGCCCCCACCCCGGGCAGCGGGGGACCGATACGCAGTATTTT.

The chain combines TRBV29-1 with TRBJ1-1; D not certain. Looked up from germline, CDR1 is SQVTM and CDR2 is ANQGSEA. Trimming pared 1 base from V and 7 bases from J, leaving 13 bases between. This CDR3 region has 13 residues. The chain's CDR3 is CSVEASAGIEAFF. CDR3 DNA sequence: TGCAGCGTTGAAGCGTCGGCAGGTATTGAAGCTTTCTTT.

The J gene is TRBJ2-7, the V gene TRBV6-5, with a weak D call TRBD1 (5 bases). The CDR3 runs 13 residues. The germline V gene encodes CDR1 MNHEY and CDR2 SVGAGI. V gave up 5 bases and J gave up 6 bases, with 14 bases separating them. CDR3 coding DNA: TGTGCCAGCAGTGACAGCGAAGCCTCCGAGCAGTACTTC. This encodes CASSDSEASEQYF.

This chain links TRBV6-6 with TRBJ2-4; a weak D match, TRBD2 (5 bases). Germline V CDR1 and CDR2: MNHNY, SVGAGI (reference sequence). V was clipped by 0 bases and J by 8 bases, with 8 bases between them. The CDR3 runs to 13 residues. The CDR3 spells CASSYSPRDIQYF. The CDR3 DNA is TGTGCCAGCAGTTACTCCCCGAGGGACATTCAGTACTTC.

The CDR3 bases are TGTGCCAGCAGCTTAATCGGCGGGAGCTATGGCTACACCTTC. Its translation is CASSLIGGSYGYTF. V and J are TRBV7-9 and TRBJ1-2; D ambiguous. The length of the CDR3 is 14 residues. V dropped 2 bases and J dropped 4 bases, with 11 bases sitting between them. In germline, CDR1 is SEHNR, CDR2 FQNEAQ (reference sequence).

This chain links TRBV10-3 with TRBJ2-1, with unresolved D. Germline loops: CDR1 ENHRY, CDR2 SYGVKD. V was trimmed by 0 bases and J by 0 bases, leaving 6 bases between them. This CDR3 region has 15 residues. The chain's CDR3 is CAISESLSSYNEQFF. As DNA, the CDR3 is TGTGCCATCAGTGAGTCCCTGAGCTCCTACAATGAGCAGTTCTTC.

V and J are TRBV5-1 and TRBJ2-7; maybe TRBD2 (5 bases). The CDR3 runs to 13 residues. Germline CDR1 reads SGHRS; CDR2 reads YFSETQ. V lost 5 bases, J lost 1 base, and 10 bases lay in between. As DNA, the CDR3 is TGCGCCAGCAGTTGGGGAGAGTCCTACGAGCAGTACTTC. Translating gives CASSWGESYEQYF. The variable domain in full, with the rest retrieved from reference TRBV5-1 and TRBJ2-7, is KAGVTQTPRYLIKTRGQQVTLSCSPISGHRSVSWYQQTPGQGLQFLFEYFSETQRNKGNFPGRFSGRQFSNSRSEMNVSTLELGDSALYLCASSWGESYEQYFGPGTRLTVT.

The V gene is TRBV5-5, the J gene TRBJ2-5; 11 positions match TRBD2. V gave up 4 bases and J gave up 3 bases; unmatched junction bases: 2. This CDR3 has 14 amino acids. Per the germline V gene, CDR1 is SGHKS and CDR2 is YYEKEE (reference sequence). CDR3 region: CASSPGLAEETQYF. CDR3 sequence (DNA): TGTGCCAGCAGCCCGGGACTAGCGGAAGAGACCCAGTACTTC.